This T cell receptor beta chain is drawn from a study of blood T cell repertoires in COVID-19. Overall study: Whether acute or convalescent, the COVID-19 samples came from the United States, Italy and Spain.

Measured with immunoSEQ multiplex PCR; TCRdb has only the in-frame clones, and not every one. The repertoire includes about 250,000 clones, 85% of them detected once, and 5.5% to 8% sits in the top ten. Germline assignment: CDR1 MNHEY and CDR2 SVGAGI. The V gene end was trimmed by 4 bases and the J gene end by 3 bases; junction bases not matched to a gene: 10. The CDR3 consists of 16 residues. J is TRBJ2-7 and V is TRBV6-5; 9 bases agree with TRBD1. The sequenced material came from peripheral blood. This receptor was taken from a woman in her sixties with active or convalescent COVID-19. In nucleotides, the CDR3 is TGTGCCAGCAGTTCACCCACAGGGGGCTGGATCTACGAGCAGTACTTC. Amino acid sequence: CASSSPTGGWIYEQYF.